The T cell receptor beta chain under discussion was sequenced for a study of cytomegalovirus exposure and HLA in healthy donors. Overall study: Earlier, 150 million to 200 million T cells were analyzed, and 90 million to 140 million unique TCR beta sequences were found among them. Study outcomes and limitations: Immune exposure was documented only through CMV serostatus. Researchers counted 164 TCR beta chains as cytomegalovirus-associated. Upon later analysis, HLA-associated TCR beta chains proved more clonally expanded than other, equally common chains.

On this clone: Its antigen remains unknown.

It was with 60 Vbeta and 13 Jbeta primers that the PCR ran. TCRdb's copy holds only in-frame clones and misses some; the assay was immunoSEQ multiplex PCR. The table includes roughly 110,000 clones, about 74% detected once. The CDR3 length is 13 residues. From germline, CDR1 is SNHLY and CDR2 FYNNEI. J lost 4 bases, V lost 6 bases, and 4 bases had no gene match. V and J are TRBV2 and TRBJ1-2, with TRBD1 identical over 8 bases. This sequence originates from a woman between 40 and 55 years old in good health and CMV-seropositive. Sequencing was carried out using PBMCs. The DNA of the CDR3 is TGTGCCAGCAGCGACAGGGGCTCCTATGGCTACACCTTC. Translated, it gives CASSDRGSYGYTF.